This T cell receptor (beta chain) came from a study of regulatory T cells in long-lasting Graves disease. Overall study context: It was over 5 years of antithyroid drugs, with positive TSH receptor antibodies, that meant persistent Graves' disease. Study-wide points: Persistent cases favored TRBV28, TRBJ1-2 and TRBJ2-5. A greater number of public clonotypes (2,741) was shared by persistent patients than by new patients (about 890).

TCR beta libraries were built with iRepertoire HTBI primers and Arm-PCR of CDR3 regions. TCRdb redid the calling of the multiplex PCR reads with MiXCR, one entry per CDR3 protein. The sample carries about 430,000 distinct CDR3 sequences, 21% recorded once. After removal of 1 base from V and 4 bases from J, the junction contained 12 bases not matched to a gene. The CDR3 is made up of 16 amino acids. Germline-derived CDR1 and CDR2 are DFQATT and SNEGSKA (reference sequence). Noted time point: persistent/refractory GD, antithyroid drugs over 5 years with positive TRAb. PBMCs were the source of the RNA used for TCR sequencing. This clonotype was seen ten or more times. What it recognizes is unknown.

The source material was peripheral blood mononuclear cells (PBMCs), sampled when the disease was refractory, from a patient treated with antithyroid drugs. This receptor was taken from a female donor with Graves disease. The chain uses TRBV20-1 and TRBJ2-5; 7 nucleotides agree with TRBD2. The CDR3 region is CSARALTSWGGETQYF. The DNA of the CDR3 is TGCAGTGCTAGAGCCCTGACTAGCTGGGGAGGAGAGACCCAGTACTTC.